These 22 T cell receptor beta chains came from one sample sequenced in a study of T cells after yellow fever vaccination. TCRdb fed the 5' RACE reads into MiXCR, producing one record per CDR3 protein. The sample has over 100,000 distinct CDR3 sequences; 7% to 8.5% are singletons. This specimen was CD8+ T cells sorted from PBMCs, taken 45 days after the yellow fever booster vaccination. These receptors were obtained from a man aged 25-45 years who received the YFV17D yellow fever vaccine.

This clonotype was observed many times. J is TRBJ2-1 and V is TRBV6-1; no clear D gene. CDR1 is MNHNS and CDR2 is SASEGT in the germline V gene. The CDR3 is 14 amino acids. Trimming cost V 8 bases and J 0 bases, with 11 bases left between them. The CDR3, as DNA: TGTGCCAGCGGAGCGTCCAGCTCCTACAATGAGCAGTTCTTC. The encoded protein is CASGASSSYNEQFF.

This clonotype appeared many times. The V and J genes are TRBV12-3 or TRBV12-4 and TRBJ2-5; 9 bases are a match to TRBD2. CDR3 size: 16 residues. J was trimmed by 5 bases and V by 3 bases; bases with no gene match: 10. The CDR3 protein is CASSFGAGGPSETQYF. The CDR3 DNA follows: TGTGCCAGCAGTTTTGGGGCGGGAGGGCCCTCGGAGACCCAGTACTTC.

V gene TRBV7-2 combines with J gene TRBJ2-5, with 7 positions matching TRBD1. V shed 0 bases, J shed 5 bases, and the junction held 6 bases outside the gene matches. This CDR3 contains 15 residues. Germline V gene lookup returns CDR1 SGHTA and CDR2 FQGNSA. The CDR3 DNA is TGTGCCAGCAGCTTAGCCTCCGGGACAGAGGAGACCCAGTACTTC. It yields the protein CASSLASGTEETQYF.

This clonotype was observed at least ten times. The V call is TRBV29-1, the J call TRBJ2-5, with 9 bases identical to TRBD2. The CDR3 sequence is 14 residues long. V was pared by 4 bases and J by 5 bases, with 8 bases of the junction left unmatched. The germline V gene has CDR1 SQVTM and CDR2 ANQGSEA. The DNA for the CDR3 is TGCAGCGTTGTTAGCGGGAGAATCCGGGAGACCCAGTACTTC. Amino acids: CSVVSGRIRETQYF.

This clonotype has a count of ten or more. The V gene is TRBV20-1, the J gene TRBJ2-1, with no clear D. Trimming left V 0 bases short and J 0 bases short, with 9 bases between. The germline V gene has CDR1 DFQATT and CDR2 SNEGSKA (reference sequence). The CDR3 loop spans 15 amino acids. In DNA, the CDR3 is TGCAGTGCTAGAGATGGGATCGCCTCCTACAATGAGCAGTTCTTC. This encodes CSARDGIASYNEQFF.

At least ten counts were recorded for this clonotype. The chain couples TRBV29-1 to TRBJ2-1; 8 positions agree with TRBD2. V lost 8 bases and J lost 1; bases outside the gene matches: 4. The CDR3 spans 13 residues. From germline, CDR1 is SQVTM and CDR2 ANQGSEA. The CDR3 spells CSISGTSYNEQFF. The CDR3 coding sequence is TGCAGCATTAGCGGGACATCCTACAATGAGCAGTTCTTC.

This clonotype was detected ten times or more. CDR3 sequence reads: CASSSGQSSYEQYF. The CDR3 coding sequence is TGTGCCAGCAGTTCGGGACAATCGTCCTACGAGCAGTACTTC. This rearrangement joins TRBV6-5 to TRBJ2-7; D perhaps matches TRBD1 (6 bases). The germline gives CDR1 MNHEY, CDR2 SVGAGI. CDR3 size: 14 residues. Trimming took 4 bases from V and 1 from J, leaving 11 bases between them.

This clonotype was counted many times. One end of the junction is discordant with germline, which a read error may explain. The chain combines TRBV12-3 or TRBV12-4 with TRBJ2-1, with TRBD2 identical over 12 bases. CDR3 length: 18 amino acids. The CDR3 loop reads CATSWPASGRASYNEQFF. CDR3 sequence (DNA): TGTGCCACCAGTTGGCCGGCTAGCGGGAGGGCCTCCTACAATGAGCAGTTCTTC.

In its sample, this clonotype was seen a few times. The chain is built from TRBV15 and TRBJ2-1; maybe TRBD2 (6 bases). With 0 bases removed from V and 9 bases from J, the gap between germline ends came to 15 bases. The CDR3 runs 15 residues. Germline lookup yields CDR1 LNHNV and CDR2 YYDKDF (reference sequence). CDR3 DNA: TGTGCCACCAGCAGAGATCCGTACCTAGCGTCTGAGCAGTTCTTC. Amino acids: CATSRDPYLASEQFF.

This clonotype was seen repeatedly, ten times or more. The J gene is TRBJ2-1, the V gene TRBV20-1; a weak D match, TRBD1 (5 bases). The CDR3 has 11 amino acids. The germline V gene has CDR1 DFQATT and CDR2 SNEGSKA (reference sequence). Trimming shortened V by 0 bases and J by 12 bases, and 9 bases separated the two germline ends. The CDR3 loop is CSARDLQGQFF. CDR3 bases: TGCAGTGCTAGAGATCTCCAGGGGCAGTTCTTC.

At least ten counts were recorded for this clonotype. The CDR3 region has the DNA TGTGCCAGCAGTTACTCCGAGATAGGAGAGCCCGGGGAGACCCAGTACTTC. Amino acids: CASSYSEIGEPGETQYF. The chain is built from TRBV6-2 or TRBV6-3 and TRBJ2-5; D is uncertain. Between the trimmed V and J ends, which lost 0 bases and 5 bases, there was a span of 19 bases. Germline CDR1 is MNHEY and CDR2 is SVGEGT. The length of the CDR3 is 17 residues.

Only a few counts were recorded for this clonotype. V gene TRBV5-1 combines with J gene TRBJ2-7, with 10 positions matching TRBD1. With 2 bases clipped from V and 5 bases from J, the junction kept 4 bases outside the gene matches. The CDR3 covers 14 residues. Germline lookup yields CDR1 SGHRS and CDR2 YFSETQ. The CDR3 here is CASSFDRGLDEQYF. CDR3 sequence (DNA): TGCGCCAGCAGCTTCGACAGGGGGCTCGACGAGCAGTACTTC.

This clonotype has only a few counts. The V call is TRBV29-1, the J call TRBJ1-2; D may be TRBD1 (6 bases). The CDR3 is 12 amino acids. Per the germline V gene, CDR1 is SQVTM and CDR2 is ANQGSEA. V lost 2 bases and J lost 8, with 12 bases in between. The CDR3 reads CSVEYAGEGYTF. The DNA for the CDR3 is TGCAGCGTTGAATATGCAGGGGAAGGCTACACCTTC.

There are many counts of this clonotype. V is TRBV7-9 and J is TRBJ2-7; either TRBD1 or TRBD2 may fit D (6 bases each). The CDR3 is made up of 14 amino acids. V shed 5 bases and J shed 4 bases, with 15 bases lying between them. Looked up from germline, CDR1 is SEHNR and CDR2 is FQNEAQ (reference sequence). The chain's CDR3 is CASSPPGGRYEQYF. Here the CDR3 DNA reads TGTGCCAGCAGCCCTCCTGGGGGGCGTTACGAGCAGTACTTC.

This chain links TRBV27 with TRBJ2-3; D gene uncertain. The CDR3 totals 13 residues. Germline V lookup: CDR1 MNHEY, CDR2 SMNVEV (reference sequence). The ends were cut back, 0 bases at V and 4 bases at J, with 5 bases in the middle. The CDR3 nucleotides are TGTGCCAGCAGTTTATCGTTTCCAGATACGCAGTATTTT. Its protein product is CASSLSFPDTQYF.

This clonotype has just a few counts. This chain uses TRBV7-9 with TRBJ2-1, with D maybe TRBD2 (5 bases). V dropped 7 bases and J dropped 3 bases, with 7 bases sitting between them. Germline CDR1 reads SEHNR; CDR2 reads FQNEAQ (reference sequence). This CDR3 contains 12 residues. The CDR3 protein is CASIGSYNEQFF. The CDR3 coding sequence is TGTGCCAGCATAGGGAGCTACAATGAGCAGTTCTTC.

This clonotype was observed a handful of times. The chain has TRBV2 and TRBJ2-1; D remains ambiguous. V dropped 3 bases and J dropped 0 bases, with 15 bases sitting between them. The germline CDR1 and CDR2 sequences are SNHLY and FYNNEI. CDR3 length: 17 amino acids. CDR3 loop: CASSEEGPASSYNEQFF. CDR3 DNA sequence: TGTGCCAGCAGTGAGGAAGGGCCAGCGAGCTCCTACAATGAGCAGTTCTTC. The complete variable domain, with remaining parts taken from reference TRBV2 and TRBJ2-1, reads EPEVTQTPSHQVTQMGQEVILRCVPISNHLYFYWYRQILGQKVEFLVSFYNNEISEKSEIFDDQFSVERPDGSNFTLKIRSTKLEDSAMYFCASSEEGPASSYNEQFFGPGTRLTVL.

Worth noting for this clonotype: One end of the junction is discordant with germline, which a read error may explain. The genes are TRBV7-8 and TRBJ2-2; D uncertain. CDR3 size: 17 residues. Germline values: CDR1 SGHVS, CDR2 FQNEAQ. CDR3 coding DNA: TGTGCCAGCAGTTTAGAGAGGTTTTCTGCGAACACCGGGGAGCTGTTTTTT. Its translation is CASSLERFSANTGELFF.

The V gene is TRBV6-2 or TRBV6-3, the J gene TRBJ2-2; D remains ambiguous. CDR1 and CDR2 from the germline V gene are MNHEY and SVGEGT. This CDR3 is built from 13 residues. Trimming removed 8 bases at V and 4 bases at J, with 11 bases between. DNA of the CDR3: TGTGCCAGCGCCGACCTCAGCACCGGGGAGCTGTTTTTT. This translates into CASADLSTGELFF.

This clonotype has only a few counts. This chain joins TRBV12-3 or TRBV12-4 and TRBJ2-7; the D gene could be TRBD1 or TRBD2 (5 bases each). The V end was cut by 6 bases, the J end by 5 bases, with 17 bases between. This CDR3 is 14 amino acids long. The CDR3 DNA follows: TGTGCCAGCAGGCCGGGACCCCCGGCGGACGAGCAGTACTTC. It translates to CASRPGPPADEQYF.

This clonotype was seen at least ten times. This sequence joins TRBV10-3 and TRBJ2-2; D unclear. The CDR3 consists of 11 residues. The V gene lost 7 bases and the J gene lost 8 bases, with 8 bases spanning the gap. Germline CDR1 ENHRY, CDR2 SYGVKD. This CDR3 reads CAINGEGELFF. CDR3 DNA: TGTGCCATCAATGGTGAAGGGGAGCTGTTTTTT.

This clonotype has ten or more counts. This CDR3 is CASSEGLAGDEQYF. CDR3 nucleotides: TGTGCCAGCAGTGAAGGGCTAGCGGGAGACGAGCAGTACTTC. The V call is TRBV6-1, the J call TRBJ2-7; 10 positions match TRBD2. CDR1 and CDR2 from the germline V gene are MNHNS and SASEGT. The CDR3 has 14 amino acids. The junction had 2 bases not matched to a gene; V was cut back by 1 base and J by 5 bases.